Each of the 25 T cell receptor beta chains below was sequenced from the same sample in a study of T cell changes during pregnancy in multiple sclerosis. Assay: immunoSEQ multiplex PCR; the TCRdb copy retains only in-frame clones and omits some. The repertoire has about 64,000 clones, about 90% of them found once; the top ten carry approximately 2%. Material: peripheral blood, obtained in the second trimester of pregnancy. These receptors came from a female donor in good health, enrolled as a control in a pregnancy study.

This clone was seen once. J is TRBJ2-7 and V is TRBV30, with TRBD2 matching over 8 bases. The CDR3 runs to 16 residues. Trimming cost V 0 bases and J 6 bases; bases outside gene matches: 13. Germline lookup yields CDR1 GTSNPN and CDR2 SVGIG (reference sequence). The CDR3 loop is CAWSVDSGARSGEQYF. Written as DNA, the CDR3 is TGTGCCTGGAGTGTTGATAGCGGGGCCCGATCCGGCGAGCAGTACTTC. Complete variable domain (other parts from reference TRBV30 and TRBJ2-7): SQTIHQWPATLVQPVGSPLSLECTVEGTSNPNLYWYRQAAGRGLQLLFYSVGIGQISSEVPQNLSASRPQDRQFILSSKKLLLSDSGFYLCAWSVDSGARSGEQYFGPGTRLTVT.

This clone was found once. V gene TRBV15 combines with J gene TRBJ1-2; D is unresolved. Per germline, CDR1 LNHNV and CDR2 YYDKDF (reference sequence). The V and J ends lost 0 bases and 0 bases respectively, with 20 bases between them. This CDR3 spans 19 amino acids. The chain's CDR3 is CATSRDRMRVRVSNYGYTF. The CDR3 DNA follows: TGTGCCACCAGCAGAGATAGGATGAGAGTGAGGGTTTCTAACTATGGCTACACCTTC.

The V and J genes are TRBV7-2 and TRBJ1-4; D ambiguous. CDR1 and CDR2 (germline): SGHTA, FQGNSA. V gave up 5 bases and J gave up 11 bases, with 12 bases separating them. This CDR3 has 12 residues. CDR3 in DNA: TGTGCCAGCAGCCTTATGAGGGAGAAACTGTTTTTT. Translating it yields CASSLMREKLFF.

The chain joins TRBV6-1 to TRBJ1-2; 10 nucleotides agree with TRBD1. There are 13 residues in the CDR3. The germline V gene has CDR1 MNHNS and CDR2 SASEGT. V lost 7 bases and J lost 4; bases outside the gene matches: 3. CDR3 sequence reads: CASTRDRGYGYTF. In DNA, the CDR3 is TGTGCCAGCACCCGGGACAGGGGCTATGGCTACACCTTC.

The chain carries TRBV9 and TRBJ2-3, with TRBD2 matching 10 bases. V lost 7 bases and J lost 3; bases outside the gene matches: 11. The V gene's germline CDR1 is SGDLS and CDR2 YYNGEE. This CDR3 has 16 residues. The DNA of the CDR3 is TGTGCCAGCGGTAGAAGGTCACTAGCGGGAACAGATACGCAGTATTTT. This sequence encodes CASGRRSLAGTDTQYF.

The V call is TRBV9, the J call TRBJ2-2; TRBD2 agrees at 7 bases. V trimming: 4 bases; J trimming: 6 bases; junction bases outside the gene matches: 9. The CDR3 consists of 15 residues. Germline CDR1 reads SGDLS; CDR2 reads YYNGEE. This CDR3 reads CASSFSGLVAGELFF. The DNA for the CDR3 is TGTGCCAGCAGCTTTTCCGGACTAGTTGCCGGGGAGCTGTTTTTT.

The V and J genes are TRBV7-9 and TRBJ1-1; D gene unclear. V lost 3 bases and J 0 bases, leaving 11 bases between the germline ends. This CDR3 has 15 amino acids. Germline V gene sequence: CDR1 SEHNR, CDR2 FQNEAQ (reference sequence). The CDR3 protein is CASSFQSIVNTEAFF. CDR3 bases: TGTGCCAGCAGCTTTCAATCTATCGTGAACACTGAAGCTTTCTTT.

The chain links TRBV5-4 to TRBJ2-1; 14 bases are shared with TRBD2. Germline CDR1 is SGHNT and CDR2 is YYREEE (reference sequence). This CDR3 region has 16 residues. V shed 3 bases, J shed 7 bases, and the junction held 6 bases outside the gene matches. CDR3 nucleotides: TGTGCCAGCAGCTCACCCGGGACTAGCGGGAGAAATGAGCAGTTCTTC. Encoded protein: CASSSPGTSGRNEQFF.

The rearrangement links TRBV28 to TRBJ2-3; TRBD1 is a possible D gene (6 bases). V was trimmed by 7 bases and J by 2 bases, leaving 10 bases between them. This CDR3 spans 13 amino acids. Per the germline V gene, CDR1 is MDHEN and CDR2 is SYDVKM. The CDR3 region has the DNA TGTGCCAGCATCGGGACACACACAGATACGCAGTATTTT. This translates into CASIGTHTDTQYF.

The chain employs TRBV11-3 and TRBJ2-5; D might be TRBD2 (6 bases). The CDR3 length is 15 residues. Germline-derived CDR1 and CDR2 are SGHNT and YENEEA. Deletions cut 4 bases from V and 5 bases from J, with 17 bases between. The CDR3 spells CASSSGPSGSETQYF. CDR3 DNA: TGTGCCAGCAGCTCCGGACCGAGCGGGTCGGAGACCCAGTACTTC.

This rearrangement joins TRBV27 to TRBJ2-6; 11 bases are a match to TRBD2. The CDR3 length is 18 residues. V lost 5 bases to trimming and J lost 1 base; unmatched junction nucleotides: 7. Germline V lookup: CDR1 MNHEY, CDR2 SMNVEV (reference sequence). The CDR3 DNA is TGTGCCAGCAGTATGTTAGCGGGGGGGCCTTCTGGGGCCAACGTCCTGACTTTC. Amino acid sequence: CASSMLAGGPSGANVLTF.

J is TRBJ2-1 and V is TRBV2; 7 bases agree with TRBD1. The CDR3 is 15 amino acids. V shed 6 bases, J shed 5 bases, and the junction held 10 bases outside the gene matches. Germline CDR1 is SNHLY and CDR2 is FYNNEI. CDR3 coding DNA: TGTGCCAGCAGGGATCGGGACAGAAAAAACAATGAGCAGTTCTTC. This gives the protein CASRDRDRKNNEQFF.

The chain joins TRBV7-3 to TRBJ2-2, with 8 bases aligning to TRBD2. This CDR3 has 17 amino acids. V was pared by 5 bases and J by 4 bases, with 12 bases of the junction left unmatched. The germline V gene has CDR1 SGHTA and CDR2 FQGTGA. The CDR3 DNA reads as TGTGCCAGCAGCCTCCCCCCGGGGGGGACGCTCACCGGGGAGCTGTTTTTT. Translated: CASSLPPGGTLTGELFF.

This clone was recorded a few times. CDR3 protein: CAWSPAQGVRAFF. The CDR3 coding sequence is TGTGCCTGGAGTCCGGCCCAGGGGGTACGGGCTTTCTTT. V is TRBV30 and J is TRBJ1-1; 7 bases fit TRBD1. The CDR3 runs 13 residues. J lost 11 bases, V lost 2 bases, and 11 bases had no gene match. The germline V gene has CDR1 GTSNPN and CDR2 SVGIG (reference sequence).

The V gene is TRBV5-4, the J gene TRBJ1-5, with 7 positions matching TRBD1. The CDR3 extends over 18 amino acids. Trimming at V came to 0 bases and at J to 2 bases, leaving 11 bases not matched to a gene. Germline V gene lookup returns CDR1 SGHNT and CDR2 YYREEE (reference sequence). The CDR3 DNA reads TGTGCCAGCAGCTTGGAACAGGGGAAGGGACGCGGCAATCAGCCCCAGCATTTT. Its protein product is CASSLEQGKGRGNQPQHF.

This sequence joins TRBV18 and TRBJ2-5; tentative D call: TRBD2 (7 bases). Trimming removed 4 bases at V and 2 bases at J, with 11 bases between. CDR1 is KGHSH, CDR2 LQKENI, per germline. The CDR3 spans 14 residues. The CDR3 DNA reads TGTGCCAGCTCACTGGGGGGGCCGCAAGAGACCCAGTACTTC. This sequence encodes CASSLGGPQETQYF.

The chain recombines TRBV11-2 with TRBJ2-7, with D perhaps matching TRBD2 (5 bases). This CDR3 spans 11 amino acids. Germline CDR1 reads SGHAT; CDR2 reads FQNNGV. V was pared by 1 base and J by 7 bases, with 5 bases between. CDR3 amino acids: CASSLAGEQYF. CDR3 bases: TGTGCCAGCAGCTTAGCGGGGGAGCAGTACTTC.

V gene TRBV4-2 combines with J gene TRBJ2-1, with 8 bases identical to TRBD2. Unmatched junction bases numbered 6, after V lost 3 bases and J lost 2 bases. CDR3 length equals 16 residues. Germline V gives CDR1 LGHNA, CDR2 YNFKEQ. The CDR3, as DNA: TGTGCCAGCAGCCATAGCGTAGCGGGGACCTACAATGAGCAGTTCTTC. Protein product: CASSHSVAGTYNEQFF.

The chain employs TRBV5-1 and TRBJ2-7, with D maybe TRBD2 (5 bases). The CDR3 length is 18 residues. V lost 0 bases to trimming and J lost 0 bases, with 19 bases between them. From germline, CDR1 is SGHRS and CDR2 YFSETQ. Here the CDR3 reads CASSLGYGITSGSYEQYF. The CDR3 bases are TGCGCCAGCAGCTTGGGCTACGGGATTACTTCGGGCTCCTACGAGCAGTACTTC.

CDR3 protein: CASSLLADYNEQFF. As DNA, the CDR3 is TGTGCCAGCAGCTTACTAGCGGATTACAATGAGCAGTTCTTC. The J gene is TRBJ2-1, the V gene TRBV7-9; 7 bases line up with TRBD2. Germline values: CDR1 SEHNR, CDR2 FQNEAQ (reference sequence). V lost 2 bases and J lost 4; bases outside the gene matches: 2. CDR3 length: 14 amino acids.

The CDR3 region is CASSLSQGSNQPQHF. The CDR3 DNA reads as TGTGCCAGCAGCTTATCCCAGGGGAGCAATCAGCCCCAGCATTTT. V usage is TRBV7-2 and J usage is TRBJ1-5; a possible D gene is TRBD1 (6 bases). Germline loops: CDR1 SGHTA, CDR2 FQGNSA. V lost 2 bases and J 1 base, leaving 9 bases between the germline ends. The CDR3 consists of 15 residues.

The rearrangement uses TRBV6-1 and TRBJ1-3; D unclear. The CDR3 runs 15 residues. V was clipped by 3 bases and J by 0 bases, with 9 bases between them. The V gene's germline CDR1 is MNHNS and CDR2 SASEGT. For the CDR3, the DNA is TGTGCCAGCAGTGAGTTAGTGAGCTCTGGAAACACCATATATTTT. Protein: CASSELVSSGNTIYF.

The rearrangement uses TRBV30 and TRBJ1-2, with TRBD1 matching 9 bases. V shed 3 bases and J 3 bases; nucleotides not matched to a gene: 8. Germline CDR1 is GTSNPN and CDR2 is SVGIG (reference sequence). CDR3 length: 15 residues. The CDR3 coding sequence is TGTGCCTGGAGGGAACCGGGACAGGGCTACTATGGCTACACCTTC. Encoded protein: CAWREPGQGYYGYTF.

This chain joins TRBV28 and TRBJ1-2, with 8 bases identical to TRBD1. CDR1 is MDHEN, CDR2 SYDVKM, per germline. The CDR3 has 14 amino acids. V was pared by 2 bases and J by 5 bases, with 4 bases of the junction left unmatched. The DNA of the CDR3 is TGTGCCAGCAGTTTAGGGCAGGGGGCTTATGGCTACACCTTC. This encodes CASSLGQGAYGYTF.

This clone has more than one count but fewer than ten. The chain recombines TRBV11-2 with TRBJ1-2; TRBD1 might be the D (6 bases). This CDR3 spans 13 amino acids. Germline V gene sequence: CDR1 SGHAT, CDR2 FQNNGV. V was cut by 5 bases and J by 5 bases, with 12 bases left in between. CDR3: CASSPQQGYGYTF. CDR3 nucleotides: TGTGCCAGCAGCCCACAACAGGGATATGGCTACACCTTC.